Listed below are T cell receptor beta chains from one sample, sequenced in a study of T cell changes during pregnancy in multiple sclerosis. Some clones are missing from TCRdb's copy, which holds only in-frame ones; the method was immunoSEQ multiplex PCR. The sample contains some 46,000 clones, 80% to 95% of which appear only once. Sequenced material: peripheral blood, taken in the third trimester of pregnancy. Source of these receptors: a female donor with multiple sclerosis, enrolled in a pregnancy study. Each CDR3 is given with its conserved first and last residue. D genes are given only for firm matches. Clone size, where shown, is once, few, many, or a class for clones that have expanded.

J: TRBJ2-1
V: TRBV7-9
D: TRBD1
size: -
DNA: TGTGCCAGCAGTACGACAGGGGCCTACAATGAGCAGTTCTTC
CDR3: CASSTTGAYNEQFF

J: TRBJ1-3
V: TRBV27
D: TRBD1
size: -
DNA: TGTGCCAGCAGTTTAACACAGGGGCGGGGAAACACCATATATTTT
CDR3: CASSLTQGRGNTIYF

J: TRBJ2-1
V: TRBV28
D: TRBD2
size: -
DNA: TGTGCCAGCAGGCTACTAGCGGGAACTTACAATGAGCAGTTCTTC
CDR3: CASRLLAGTYNEQFF

J: TRBJ2-1
V: TRBV11-3
D: TRBD1
size: -
DNA: TGTGCCAGCAGCCCAGGACAGGCCAGATCGTACAATGAGCAGTTCTTC
CDR3: CASSPGQARSYNEQFF

J: TRBJ2-1
V: TRBV27
D: TRBD2
size: -
DNA: TGTGCCAGCAGTTTTGGAGGGAGGGTGTACAATGAGCAGTTCTTC
CDR3: CASSFGGRVYNEQFF

J: TRBJ2-7
V: TRBV25-1
D: TRBD2
size: few
DNA: TGTGCCAGCAGTGATAACCAAACTAGCGGGAGCTCCTACGAGCAGTACTTC
CDR3: CASSDNQTSGSSYEQYF

J: TRBJ2-4
V: TRBV27
D: -
size: -
DNA: TGTGCCAGCAGTTCACACCTAAGTGGGGGCGTCACGGCCAAAAACATTCAGTACTTC
CDR3: CASSSHLSGGVTAKNIQYF

J: TRBJ1-3
V: TRBV7-6
D: -
size: -
DNA: TGTGCCAGCAGCCCACGGGCTAGCGGAAACACCATATATTTT
CDR3: CASSPRASGNTIYF

J: TRBJ1-4
V: TRBV2
D: TRBD1
size: -
DNA: TGTGCCAGCAGCGACAGGGACACAACTAATGAAAAACTGTTTTTT
CDR3: CASSDRDTTNEKLFF

J: TRBJ2-7
V: TRBV2
D: -
size: -
DNA: TGTGCCAGCAGTGGGGGCACAACCTACGAGCAGTACTTC
CDR3: CASSGGTTYEQYF

J: TRBJ1-2
V: TRBV19
D: -
size: -
DNA: TGTGCCAGTAGCAGTGGAGGCAGGGACTCCTGGGGCTATGGCTACACCTTC
CDR3: CASSSGGRDSWGYGYTF

J: TRBJ2-1
V: TRBV19
D: TRBD1
size: -
DNA: TGTGCCAGTAGTAGGGACCGGGACAGTTACAATGAGCAGTTCTTC
CDR3: CASSRDRDSYNEQFF

J: TRBJ2-3
V: TRBV11-2
D: -
size: -
DNA: TGTGCCAGCAGCTTAGCAACAGATACGCAGTATTTT
CDR3: CASSLATDTQYF

J: TRBJ2-5
V: TRBV19
D: TRBD1
size: -
DNA: TGTGCCAGTAGTATAACCGGGACAGCCACTGAAGAGACCCAGTACTTC
CDR3: CASSITGTATEETQYF

J: TRBJ2-3
V: TRBV7-2
D: -
size: -
DNA: TGTGCCAGCAGTACAGTTCAATTCACAGATACGCAGTATTTT
CDR3: CASSTVQFTDTQYF

J: TRBJ2-2
V: TRBV15
D: TRBD1
size: -
DNA: TGTGCCACCAGCAGATCAGAGGACAGGTTTTTTTCCGGGGAGCTGTTTTTT
CDR3: CATSRSEDRFFSGELFF

J: TRBJ2-1
V: TRBV29-1
D: TRBD2
size: -
DNA: TGCAGCGTTGAAGATCGCGGGAGCTCCTACAATGAGCAGTTCTTC
CDR3: CSVEDRGSSYNEQFF